This TCR beta chain was obtained from a study of beta chain features in type 1 diabetes. Overall study results and limits: Insertions were fewer and deletions more numerous at VDJ junctions in type 1 diabetes patients. All four CD4+ subsets of Type 1 diabetes patients contained TCRB CDR3s that were moderately but significantly shorter. cDNA-based sequencing might over-represent cells highly expressing TCR.

V lost 3 bases, J lost 2 bases, and 8 bases stayed unmatched. CDR1 is SGHTS and CDR2 is YDEGEE in the germline V gene. This CDR3 has 18 residues. Note on this clone: Antigen unknown.

Expressed TCRB transcripts were sequenced because the entire RNA isolate underwent reverse transcription. Naive, central memory and regulatory T cell samples averaged about 3.4 million reads. TCRdb's table, derived via immunoSEQ multiplex PCR, lists solely in-frame clones and lacks some. The table has roughly 70,000 clones, more than 45% seen once; the top ten hold 0.65% to 0.75%. What was sequenced was central memory CD4+ T cells from blood. V gene TRBV5-8 combines with J gene TRBJ2-3; 14 bases are shared with TRBD2. The sequence came from a man in his thirties or forties with type 1 diabetes. The CDR3 region is CASSSTGTSGGFTDTQYF. The CDR3 DNA sequence: TGTGCCAGCAGCTCAACCGGGACTAGCGGGGGATTCACAGATACGCAGTATTTT.